The clone carrying this T cell receptor (gamma chain) was detected a few times. What it binds is not known. The data are from a study of Vδ1+ human thymocytes. Whole-study results and caveats: Unlike peripheral blood Vdelta1+ controls, thymic delta-chain sequences included approximately 20% Vdelta2 and few Vdelta3. In the thymus, TRG and TRD repertoires looked highly polyclonal with Gaussian CDR3 lengths. Many TRG clonotypes were shared between donors; TRD repertoires were essentially private. Bulk repertoire data may be misinterpreted because of unexpected Vdelta2 sequences.

Alphabeta T cells were depleted, then CD3+ Vdelta1+ Vdelta2- thymocytes were FACS-sorted. J was trimmed by 4 bases and V by 3 bases; bases with no gene match: 6. This CDR3 comprises 13 residues. The V gene's germline CDR1 is EGSTGY and CDR2 YDSYTSSV. The template was reverse-transcribed extracted RNA. Pooled V-gene forward primers with one constant-region reverse primer generated the CDR3 amplicons by multiplex PCR. TCRdb fed the multiplex PCR reads to CATT. The sample has roughly 9,300 gamma-chain clones, roughly three fifths seen once. The source material was Vdelta1+ gamma-delta thymocytes from the thymus. Subset indicated: FACS-sorted CD3+ TCRalphabeta- TCRVdelta1+ TCRVdelta2- thymocytes. The gene calls are TRGV4 and TRGJ1 or TRGJ2. The clonotype originates from a girl under three years old who had congenital heart surgery. This CDR3 reads CATWDRSYYKKLF. CDR3 coding DNA: TGTGCCACCTGGGATCGCTCGTATTATAAGAAACTCTTT.